This T cell receptor beta chain originates from a study of T cells in Graves' hyperthyroidism and ophthalmopathy. This clonotype was recorded many times. The CDR3 regions of TCR beta were amplified from RNA transcripts. First-round RT-PCR with HTBI primers amplified the TCR CDR3 region. Via MiXCR, TCRdb re-called the multiplex PCR reads, giving one row per CDR3 protein. The profile covers around 600,000 distinct CDR3 sequences, with 15% to 18% appearing a single time and about 7% taken by the ten largest. The CDR3 is made up of 10 amino acids. Germline values: CDR1 SQVTM, CDR2 ANQGSEA. V lost 6 bases to trimming and J lost 6 bases, with 9 bases between them.

This chain uses TRBV29-1 with TRBJ2-7; no definite D call. Material for sequencing was blood. The clonotype was recovered from a woman aged 25 to 39 with Graves' hyperthyroidism. CDR3 amino acids: CSVLGREQYF. As DNA, the CDR3 is TGCAGCGTCCTCGGACGCGAGCAGTACTTC.